This T cell receptor beta chain was identified during a study of cytomegalovirus exposure and HLA in healthy donors. Data came from immunoSEQ multiplex PCR; TCRdb stores just in-frame clones and leaves some out. The sample includes 250,000 to 400,000 clones, approximately 86% of them seen just once. J was trimmed by 8 bases and V by 4 bases; bases with no gene match: 2. In germline, CDR1 is SEHNR, CDR2 FQNEAQ (reference sequence). This CDR3 is 12 amino acids long. Sequenced sample: PBMCs. The chain uses TRBV7-9 and TRBJ1-2, with 9 bases lining up with TRBD1. This sequence was found in a man younger than 40 in good health and CMV-seronegative. CDR3 sequence: CASSSGQGGYTF. DNA of the CDR3: TGTGCCAGCAGCTCGGGACAGGGAGGCTACACCTTC.